This TCR beta chain was profiled in a study of blood T cell repertoires in COVID-19. Background on the study: Italy, Spain and the United States were the sources of the convalescent and acute COVID-19 samples. PBMCs, B-cell-depleted T cells, or T cells provided the cDNA or gDNA that made up the material.

How the authors handled the data: Reference gene primer amplification gave estimated nucleated cell counts. Only in-frame clones appear in the TCRdb table, and some are missing; sequencing was by immunoSEQ multiplex PCR. D and trimming come from the DNA, and the V and J calls and clone size come from that table. The data show a few hundred thousand clones, approximately 92% seen once. V trimming: 0 bases; J trimming: 4 bases; junction bases outside the gene matches: 4. The CDR3 totals 15 residues. In germline, CDR1 is SGHNT, CDR2 YYREEE (reference sequence). Sequencing was carried out using peripheral blood. The chain uses TRBV5-4 and TRBJ1-2, with 9 bases that match TRBD1. The receptor's source is a middle-aged woman who had recovered from COVID-19. The DNA of the CDR3 is TGTGCCAGCAGCTTGGCCACAGGGGGCTCCTATGGCTACACCTTC. Residues: CASSLATGGSYGYTF.